Included here is one T cell receptor (beta chain) sequence, with context. These data originate in a study of T cells in Graves' hyperthyroidism and ophthalmopathy. Authors of the study amplified TCR beta CDR3 regions from RNA transcripts. Carried out on the TCR CDR3, a first-round RT-PCR used the HTBI primer set. One entry per CDR3 protein results from TCRdb running MiXCR on the multiplex PCR reads. Of a few hundred thousand distinct CDR3 sequences listed, 15% to 19% are singletons. Germline CDR1 reads SGHTA; CDR2 reads FQGNSA. The CDR3 spans 17 residues. Trimming pared 1 base from V and 0 bases from J, leaving 10 bases between.

The source is a woman in her 30s with Graves' hyperthyroidism. The V call is TRBV7-2, the J call TRBJ2-6; D is possibly TRBD1 (5 bases). The sequenced sample was blood. In nucleotides, the CDR3 is TGTGCCAGCAGCTTAGTTCCCGACAGCTCTGGGGCCAACGTCCTGACTTTC. It specifies CASSLVPDSSGANVLTF.